This TCR beta chain was observed in a study of Tregs in tolerant kidney transplant recipients (dated by TCRdb to about 2019). Looking at the study overall: The study applied TCRbeta sequencing to find donor-specific regulatory T cells before combined kidney and bone marrow transplantation and then followed those same cells after transplant. TCRbeta repertoire sequencing was used in a few healthy controls to compare several ways of expanding Tregs specific for an allogeneic donor. Points the paper makes about the study in general: Expanding Tregs with activated donor B cells appeared to identify the most biologically relevant and donor-specific TCRbeta repertoire. Biological reproducibility was not examined directly, but technical replication error appeared to be minimal. Because the study included only a small number of patients, the results must be confirmed in larger populations and under other immunosuppression protocols.

Unstimulated Tregs (CD4+CD25+CD127-), CD4+ non-Tregs (CD4+CD25-), CD4 and CD8 cells were FACS-sorted from thawed PBMCs. Healthy control blood came either as purchased buffy coats or from healthy volunteers. Healthy control blood was processed to PBMCs with a Ficoll density gradient and then cryopreserved, whereas patient PBMCs were collected both before and after transplant. The V end loses 1 base and the J end loses 1 base, and a stretch of 18 bases separates them. CDR1 and CDR2 (SGHRS, YFSETQ) derive from the germline V gene. The CDR3 sequence holds 17 residues, the cysteine and phenylalanine included. Kept here is only the CDR3 DNA, which spans 51 bases and is read in frame from base 1. As to this clone: No cognate antigen has been identified for it. No base-level quality is on record; no much larger clone is a single base apart.

For TCRbeta CDR3 sequencing, genomic DNA from the sorted cells was extracted using the QIAGEN DNeasy Blood and Tissue Kit. High-throughput TCRbeta CDR3 sequencing, which included PCR amplification with bias correction and internal controls, was done commercially through immunoSEQ. Per the original workflow: Unique productive TCRbeta sequences were defined by CDR3 nucleotide sequence when primers matched and otherwise by CDR3 amino acid sequence together with Vbeta and Jbeta genes. To correct sorting error, sequences shared between sorted populations at a frequency ratio of 2:1 or less were removed; the rest were assigned to the higher population. A sequence was defined as donor-reactive if the sequence was expanded at least 5-fold in CFSE-low cells compared with unstimulated cells and had a frequency of at least 0.01% in CFSE-low cells. Repertoire divergence was quantified by Jensen-Shannon divergence using the top 100 TCRbeta sequences ranked by frequency. For samples with multiple sequencing runs, sorting error was corrected separately for each run before the runs were pooled. TCRdb provides this immuneACCESS table in a form limited to in-frame rearrangements. Some clones are lacking; in checked studies, under half of them reflect an unresolved V gene, and why the rest are absent is not known. Clone size and V and J calls were adopted from that table, with D and trimming inferred from the DNA. Across this sample there are about 240,000 clones, with approximately 83% seen only once. The top ten hold around 0.68% of the sample.

The clonotype comes from a human donor in good health. The sample was CD4+ T cells from blood. The sequence joins TRBV5-1 to TRBJ2-7; the D gene lacks a confident call. CDR3 sequence: CASSLRSGPSGSYEQYF. DNA sequence: TGCGCCAGCAGCTTGAGGTCAGGACCGTCTGGATCCTACGAGCAGTACTTC. The CDR3 plus the reference TRBV5-1 and TRBJ2-7 genes for the other parts give the full variable domain: KAGVTQTPRYLIKTRGQQVTLSCSPISGHRSVSWYQQTPGQGLQFLFEYFSETQRNKGNFPGRFSGRQFSNSRSEMNVSTLELGDSALYLCASSLRSGPSGSYEQYFGPGTRLTVT.